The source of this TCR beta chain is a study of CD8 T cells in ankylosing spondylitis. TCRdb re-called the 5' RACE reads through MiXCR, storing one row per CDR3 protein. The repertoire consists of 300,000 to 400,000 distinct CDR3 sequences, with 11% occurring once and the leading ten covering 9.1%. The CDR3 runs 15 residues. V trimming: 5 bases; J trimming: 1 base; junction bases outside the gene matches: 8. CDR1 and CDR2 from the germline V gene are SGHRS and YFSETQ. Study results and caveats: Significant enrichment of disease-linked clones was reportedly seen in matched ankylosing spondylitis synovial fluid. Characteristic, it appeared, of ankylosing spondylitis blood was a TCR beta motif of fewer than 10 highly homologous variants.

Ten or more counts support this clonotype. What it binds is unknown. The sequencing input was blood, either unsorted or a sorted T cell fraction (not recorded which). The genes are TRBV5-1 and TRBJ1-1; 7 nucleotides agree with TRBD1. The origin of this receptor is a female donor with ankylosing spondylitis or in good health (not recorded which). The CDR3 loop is CASSNWDRENTEAFF. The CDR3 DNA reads TGCGCCAGCAGTAATTGGGACAGAGAGAACACTGAAGCTTTCTTT.